This TCR beta chain was profiled in a study of neoadjuvant anti-PD-1 for oral cavity cancer. In the study overall: Patients without progression got a fourth dose around day 43.

Libraries were prepared by immunoSEQ multiplex PCR; TCRdb keeps only in-frame clonotypes and omits some of them. The table shows approximately 7,100 clones, with 45% occurring only once. Looked up from germline, CDR1 is SGHTA and CDR2 is FQGTGA. This CDR3 comprises 15 residues. The V end lost 2 bases, the J end lost 0 bases, and 7 bases lay between the germline ends. This clone showed up just a few times. This sequence was found in a person aged 35-80 years with oral cavity squamous cell carcinoma. The sample consisted of tumor tissue, taken before nivolumab (anti-PD-1) treatment. The genes are TRBV7-3 and TRBJ2-2, with a weak D call TRBD2 (5 bases). The DNA of the CDR3 is TGTGCCAGCAGCTTATACGGGACGAACACCGGGGAGCTGTTTTTT. Translated, it gives CASSLYGTNTGELFF.